Shown below are 28 T cell receptor beta chains from a single sample sequenced in a study of regulatory T cells in long-lasting Graves disease. Sample time point: newly diagnosed GD, antithyroid drugs for less than 3 months. PBMC RNA served as the TCR library source. Arm-PCR of CDR3 regions and iRepertoire HTBI primers were used to build TCR beta libraries. One entry per CDR3 protein, called by TCRdb with MiXCR from the multiplex PCR reads. This sample has over 400,000 distinct CDR3 sequences, with around 15% found just once. These data also formed part of another study, on T cells in Graves' hyperthyroidism and ophthalmopathy.

Sequences were derived from peripheral blood mononuclear cells (PBMCs), sampled at new diagnosis, from a patient treated with antithyroid drugs. The receptors derive from a woman aged 45-65 years with Graves disease.

The CDR3 coding sequence is TGTGCCAGCAGCTTTAGGCCTAGCGGAGACACAGATACGCAGTATTTT. Protein: CASSFRPSGDTDTQYF. The chain links TRBV7-9 to TRBJ2-3; 7 bases are shared with TRBD2. The junction had 8 bases not matched to a gene; V was cut back by 3 bases and J by 2 bases. The CDR3 has 16 amino acids. In germline, CDR1 is SEHNR, CDR2 FQNEAQ (reference sequence).

This chain uses TRBV7-9 with TRBJ1-5; D perhaps matches TRBD1 (5 bases). The CDR3 has 17 residues. Trimming removed 5 bases from V and 6 bases from J, with 23 bases in between. Per germline, CDR1 SEHNR and CDR2 FQNEAQ (reference sequence). In nucleotides, the CDR3 is TGTGCCAGCAGCCCTCTTCAGGGAGGGGCTGTGGGTCAGCCCCAGCATTTT. Translation gives CASSPLQGGAVGQPQHF.

This clonotype was seen ten or more times. DNA of the CDR3: TGCGCCAGCAGCTCAAGCGGGTTGAGCTACAATGAGCAGTTCTTC. This codes for CASSSSGLSYNEQFF. V and J are TRBV5-1 and TRBJ2-1; the D gene is possibly TRBD2 (6 bases). Per germline, CDR1 SGHRS and CDR2 YFSETQ. Between the trimmed V and J ends, which lost 3 bases and 3 bases, there was a span of 13 bases. This CDR3 has 15 residues.

J is TRBJ2-1 and V is TRBV6-5; D is unresolved. V was trimmed by 3 bases and J by 5 bases, leaving 2 bases between them. The CDR3 runs to 11 residues. Germline CDR1 and CDR2: MNHEY and SVGAGI. The CDR3 DNA reads as TGTGCCAGCAGTTATAACAATGAGCAGTTCTTC. Encoded protein: CASSYNNEQFF.

This clonotype was seen a handful of times. V is TRBV9 and J is TRBJ1-4; perhaps TRBD1 as D (6 bases). Germline CDR1 SGDLS, CDR2 YYNGEE. Trimming stripped 1 base from V and 6 bases from J, with 13 bases between. The CDR3 extends over 15 amino acids. The CDR3 spells CASSVLSQGYEKLFF. The CDR3 nucleotides read TGTGCCAGCAGCGTACTCTCACAGGGCTATGAAAAACTGTTTTTT.

This chain's CDR3 is CASSQDGGTGASYEQYF. For the CDR3, the DNA is TGCGCCAGCAGCCAAGATGGGGGGACAGGCGCCTCCTACGAGCAGTACTTC. The chain couples TRBV4-1 to TRBJ2-7; 8 nucleotides align to TRBD1. CDR1 and CDR2 (germline): MGHRA, YSYEKL. The V and J ends lost 0 bases and 0 bases, in that order; junction bases with no gene match: 7. The CDR3 extends over 17 amino acids.

This clonotype was recorded once. A much larger clone differs by one base, so this may be a read error. The chain uses TRBV20-1 and TRBJ2-1; 12 nucleotides match TRBD2. This CDR3 region has 18 residues. Germline CDR1 is DFQATT and CDR2 is SNEGSKA (reference sequence). J was trimmed by 10 bases and V by 3 bases; bases with no gene match: 19. The CDR3 loop is CSASLPSSGRAQGYEQFF. The CDR3 region has the DNA TGCAGTGCTAGCCTACCCTCTAGCGGGAGGGCCCAGGGCTACGAGCAGTTCTTC.

J is TRBJ2-7 and V is TRBV10-1; TRBD2 matches 8 bases. This CDR3 is built from 13 residues. The germline gives CDR1 WNHNN, CDR2 SYGVQD (reference sequence). Trimming took 8 bases from V and 6 from J; bases not matched to a gene: 9. The CDR3 region has the DNA TGCGCCAGCTCAAGCGGGAGTGGTGGCGAGCAGTACTTC. Its translation: CASSSGSGGEQYF.

This rearrangement joins TRBV20-1 to TRBJ1-1, with D hard to call. The CDR3 sequence is 14 residues long. Per the germline V gene, CDR1 is DFQATT and CDR2 is SNEGSKA (reference sequence). V was trimmed by 2 bases and J by 2 bases, leaving 12 bases between them. CDR3 nucleotides: TGCAGTGCTAGACGAACTACTGGAAACACTGAAGCTTTCTTT. Its protein is CSARRTTGNTEAFF.

This chain links TRBV29-1 with TRBJ2-5; 7 positions agree with TRBD1. The germline gives CDR1 SQVTM, CDR2 ANQGSEA. The CDR3 has 12 residues. Losses at the gene ends were 4 bases for V and 2 bases for J; bases not matched to a gene: 1. CDR3: CSVARGQETQYF. DNA of the CDR3: TGCAGCGTTGCCAGGGGGCAAGAGACCCAGTACTTC.

CDR3 bases: TGTGCCAGCAGCCCAAGCGTCAATTCACCCCTCCACTTT. It yields the protein CASSPSVNSPLHF. V is TRBV28 and J is TRBJ1-6, with D uncertain. The germline CDR1 and CDR2 sequences are MDHEN and SYDVKM. The CDR3 spans 13 residues. Trimming stripped 6 bases from V and 7 bases from J, with 10 bases between.

The CDR3 coding sequence is TGCAGTGCTAGAGATCCGGGACTAGCGGGAGGAGGGAGGGTTGATGAGCAGTTCTTC. This sequence encodes CSARDPGLAGGGRVDEQFF. This sequence joins TRBV20-1 and TRBJ2-1; 15 bases match TRBD2. The V gene's germline CDR1 is DFQATT and CDR2 SNEGSKA (reference sequence). The ends lost 0 bases at V and 8 bases at J; junction bases unmatched: 14. This CDR3 spans 19 amino acids.

This clonotype was seen a handful of times. One junction end does not reproduce the germline sequence, and a read error may be involved. The J gene is TRBJ2-7, the V gene TRBV5-1, with D perhaps TRBD2 (6 bases). Germline CDR1 SGHRS, CDR2 YFSETQ. The CDR3 loop spans 15 amino acids. The CDR3: CASSLDPGSSDEQYF. For the CDR3, the DNA is TGCGCCAGCAGCTTGGATCCCGGGAGCTCCGACGAGCAGTACTTC.

The chain recombines TRBV27 with TRBJ1-5; D possibly corresponds to TRBD1 (5 bases). The CDR3 consists of 14 residues. In germline, CDR1 is MNHEY, CDR2 SMNVEV (reference sequence). Trimming removed 8 bases at V and 7 bases at J, with 18 bases between. The CDR3 DNA sequence: TGTGCCAGCCCAAAGGTCAGGGTTTTCCAGCCCCAGCATTTT. Its protein product is CASPKVRVFQPQHF.

In this sample, this clonotype turned up many times. V and J are TRBV12-3 or TRBV12-4 and TRBJ2-1, with 10 bases aligning to TRBD2. CDR3 length: 15 amino acids. V shed 1 base and J 9 bases; nucleotides not matched to a gene: 6. The CDR3 here is CASSLGLAGVREQFF. For the CDR3, the DNA is TGTGCCAGCAGTTTAGGGCTAGCGGGAGTCCGTGAGCAGTTCTTC.

This clonotype was seen more than once but under ten times. This chain links TRBV5-8 with TRBJ1-1, with no clear D. This CDR3 region has 17 residues. Germline loops: CDR1 SGHTS, CDR2 YDEGEE. V dropped 0 bases and J dropped 0 bases, with 15 bases sitting between them. The CDR3 region is CASSLGVSGGLNTEAFF. The CDR3 bases are TGTGCCAGCAGCTTGGGGGTGAGTGGCGGTTTGAACACTGAAGCTTTCTTT.

A few counts support this clonotype. J is TRBJ1-2 and V is TRBV6-2 or TRBV6-3, with a tentative D call TRBD1 (6 bases). Germline CDR1 and CDR2: MNHEY and SVGEGT. The CDR3 sequence is 15 residues long. Between the trimmed V and J ends, which lost 5 bases and 5 bases, there was a span of 18 bases. The CDR3 region has the DNA TGTGCCAGCAGTGAAGACCGTTTAGGACAGTATGGCTACACCTTC. It codes for CASSEDRLGQYGYTF.

With regard to this clonotype: A read error may explain this, as a much larger clone is one base away. This rearrangement joins TRBV10-3 to TRBJ1-2, with 12 bases lining up with TRBD1. Losses at the gene ends were 2 bases for V and 8 bases for J; bases not matched to a gene: 12. The V gene's germline CDR1 is ENHRY and CDR2 SYGVKD. The CDR3 is 17 amino acids. DNA for the CDR3: TGTGCCATCAGTGAGAGGGACAGGGGGCGCGGACGGGTCGGCTACACCTTC. Translation: CAISERDRGRGRVGYTF.

This clonotype was picked up a small number of times. The V call is TRBV7-6, the J call TRBJ1-1, with no clear D. The CDR3 sequence is 13 residues long. Germline CDR1 SGHVS, CDR2 FNYEAQ. V lost 5 bases, J lost 11 bases, and 18 bases lay in between. This CDR3 is CASSPRARVRAFF. The CDR3 DNA follows: TGTGCCAGCAGCCCCCGGGCCCGAGTGCGGGCTTTCTTT.

The chain links TRBV30 to TRBJ1-6; D remains ambiguous. Germline values: CDR1 GTSNPN, CDR2 SVGIG (reference sequence). The V end was cut by 0 bases, the J end by 7 bases, with 10 bases between. This CDR3 comprises 14 residues. The CDR3 DNA is TGTGCCTGGAGTGTAAAGAGCTCCAATTCACCCCTCCACTTT. Protein sequence: CAWSVKSSNSPLHF.

This clonotype was seen only a few times. CDR3 DNA: TGTGCCAGCAGTGACTCTGGGGGACAAAGCGGGAGCGATGAGCAGTTCTTC. Amino acids: CASSDSGGQSGSDEQFF. The rearrangement uses TRBV6-4 and TRBJ2-1; 8 bases are shared with TRBD2. In germline, CDR1 is MRHNA, CDR2 SNTAGT. The CDR3 is 17 residues long. Trimming took 0 bases from V and 8 from J; bases not matched to a gene: 12.

V is TRBV29-1 and J is TRBJ1-4; no firm D call. This CDR3 has 13 residues. The V end was cut by 7 bases, the J end by 0 bases, with 9 bases between. Germline V gene lookup returns CDR1 SQVTM and CDR2 ANQGSEA. CDR3 nucleotides: TGCAGCGCCATTCCAGCAACTAATGAAAAACTGTTTTTT. Amino acids: CSAIPATNEKLFF. The full variable domain, completed using reference TRBV29-1 and TRBJ1-4, is SAVISQKPSRDICQRGTSLTIQCQVDSQVTMMFWYRQQPGQSLTLIATANQGSEATYESGFVIDKFPISRPNLTFSTLTVSNMSPEDSSIYLCSAIPATNEKLFFGSGTQLSVL.

This clonotype showed up many times. The chain links TRBV2 to TRBJ1-6; 7 nucleotides line up with TRBD1. Germline assignment: CDR1 SNHLY and CDR2 FYNNEI. The CDR3 length is 18 residues. With 0 bases clipped from V and 4 bases from J, the junction kept 9 bases outside the gene matches. The CDR3 DNA is TGTGCCAGCAGTGAAGCGCTCTTAGGGGGCCGATATAATTCACCCCTCCACTTT. Its protein product is CASSEALLGGRYNSPLHF.

The sample holds many counts of this clonotype. CDR3 region: CASSPTGRTTGELFF. The CDR3, as DNA: TGTGCCAGCAGCCCGACAGGGCGCACCACCGGGGAGCTGTTTTTT. The rearrangement joins TRBV13 to TRBJ2-2; TRBD1 matches at 7 bases. The CDR3 extends over 15 amino acids. J gave up 4 bases and V 5 bases, and 7 bases lay outside the gene matches. The V gene's germline CDR1 is PRHDT and CDR2 FYEKMQ (reference sequence).

This clonotype was detected many times. The chain has TRBV11-2 and TRBJ2-1, with D possibly being TRBD1 (6 bases). The CDR3 is 15 amino acids. CDR1 and CDR2 from the germline V gene are SGHAT and FQNNGV. V lost 6 bases to trimming and J lost 4 bases, with 16 bases between them. The CDR3 is CASSPLGAGYNEQFF. In nucleotides, the CDR3 is TGTGCCAGCAGTCCTCTGGGGGCCGGATACAATGAGCAGTTCTTC.

This chain joins TRBV7-3 and TRBJ1-5; perhaps TRBD1 as D (5 bases). V was pared by 6 bases and J by 3 bases, with 15 bases between. CDR1 is SGHTA, CDR2 FQGTGA, per germline. This CDR3 has 15 amino acids. CDR3 bases: TGTGCCAGCAGTTTATGGGCCAGGGACAATCAGCCCCAGCATTTT. This gives the protein CASSLWARDNQPQHF.

This clonotype has just a few counts. The gene calls are TRBV5-4 and TRBJ2-5; 7 bases match TRBD2. The CDR3 length is 16 residues. CDR1 and CDR2 (germline): SGHNT, YYREEE (reference sequence). V lost 2 bases to trimming and J lost 5 bases; unmatched junction nucleotides: 12. The DNA for the CDR3 is TGTGCCAGCAGCTTCGCCGGGGGGTGGGGTGGGGAGACCCAGTACTTC. Amino acids: CASSFAGGWGGETQYF.

The sample holds many counts of this clonotype. The CDR3 DNA sequence: TGTGCCAGCAGCCAACAAACGACAGGCACCGGGGAGCTGTTTTTT. This translates into CASSQQTTGTGELFF. V usage is TRBV28 and J usage is TRBJ2-2, with D possibly matching TRBD1 (6 bases). Germline V lookup: CDR1 MDHEN, CDR2 SYDVKM. Trimming removed 6 bases from V and 4 bases from J, with 15 bases in between. CDR3 length equals 15 residues.